This T cell receptor (beta chain) was sequenced during a study of T cells in Graves' hyperthyroidism and ophthalmopathy. The CDR3 regions of TCR beta were amplified from RNA transcripts. TCR CDR3 underwent first-round RT-PCR with the HTBI primer set. TCRdb re-called the multiplex PCR reads with MiXCR, one entry per CDR3 protein. The sample consists of a few hundred thousand distinct CDR3 sequences, 15% to 19% of them appearing once. In this sample, this clonotype turned up a few times. Its specificity is not known. General study findings and limits: Ophthalmopathy onset followed model prediction by a median about 6.5 months.

The sample consisted of blood. The clonotype comes from a woman between 25 and 40 years old with Graves' hyperthyroidism.

CDR3 region: CASSPLAGVGSYEQYF. CDR3 nucleotide sequence: TGTGCCAGCAGCCCCTTAGCGGGAGTGGGGTCCTACGAGCAGTACTTC. The rearrangement uses TRBV27 and TRBJ2-7, with 9 bases identical to TRBD2. The V gene's germline CDR1 is MNHEY and CDR2 SMNVEV (reference sequence). V trimming: 6 bases; J trimming: 1 base; junction bases outside the gene matches: 10. CDR3 length: 16 amino acids.